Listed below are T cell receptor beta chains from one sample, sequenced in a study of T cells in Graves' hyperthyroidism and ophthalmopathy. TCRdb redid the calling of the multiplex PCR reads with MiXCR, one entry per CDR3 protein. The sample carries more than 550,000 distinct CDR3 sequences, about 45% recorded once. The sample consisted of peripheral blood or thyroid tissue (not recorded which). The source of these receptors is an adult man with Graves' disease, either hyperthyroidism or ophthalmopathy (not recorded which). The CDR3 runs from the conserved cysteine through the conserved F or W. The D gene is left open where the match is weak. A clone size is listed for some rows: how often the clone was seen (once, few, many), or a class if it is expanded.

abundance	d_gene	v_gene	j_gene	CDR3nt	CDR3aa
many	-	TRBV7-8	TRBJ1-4	TGTGCCAGCAGTAGACAGCCAACTAATGAAAAACTGTTTTTT	CASSRQPTNEKLFF
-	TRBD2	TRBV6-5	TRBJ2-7	TGTGCCAGCAGCGGCCCGGGGAGGGTCCGTTACGAGCAGTACTTC	CASSGPGRVRYEQYF
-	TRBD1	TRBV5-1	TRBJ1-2	TGCGCCAGCGTCGACGGACAGGGGGCGCGTCGCGGCTACACCTTC	CASVDGQGARRGYTF
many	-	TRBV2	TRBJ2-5	TGTGCCAGCCGAGAGACCCAGTACTTC	CASRETQYF
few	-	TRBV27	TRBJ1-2	TGTGCCAGCAGCCGTGACACCTTTAACTATGGCTACACCTTC	CASSRDTFNYGYTF
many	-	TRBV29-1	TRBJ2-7	TGCAGCGTTGGAGTGTTTGGGGCAGGGAAACCGTACTTC	CSVGVFGAGKPYF
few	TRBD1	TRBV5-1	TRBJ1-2	TGCGCCAGCAGCTTCGGTGCAGGGGGAGAGGTTGGCTACACCTTC	CASSFGAGGEVGYTF
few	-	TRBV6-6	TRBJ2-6	TGTGCCAGCAGTGAACTGGGTTCTGGGGCCAACGTCCTGACTTTC	CASSELGSGANVLTF
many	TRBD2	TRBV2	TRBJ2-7	TGTGCCAGCAGTGAAGGACTAGCGGGTACCTACGAGCAGTACTTC	CASSEGLAGTYEQYF
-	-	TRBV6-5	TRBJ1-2	TGTGCCAGCAATTTAGCAGGGCACGGCTACACCTTC	CASNLAGHGYTF
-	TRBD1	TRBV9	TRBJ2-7	TGTGCCAGCAGCGTGACAGGGACCCTAGCCTACGAGCAGTACTTC	CASSVTGTLAYEQYF
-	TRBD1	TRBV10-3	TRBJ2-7	TGTGCCACCGGACAGGGCCTACTGAACTTC	CATGQGLLNF
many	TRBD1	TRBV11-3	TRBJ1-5	TGTGCCAGCAGCGTAGACAGGGGACAGCCCCAGCATTTT	CASSVDRGQPQHF
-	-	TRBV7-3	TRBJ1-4	TGTGCCAGCAGCTTACTGGCGTCTGGGACGGTAAAACTGTTTTTT	CASSLLASGTVKLFF
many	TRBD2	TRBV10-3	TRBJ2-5	TGTGCCATCAGCACCGGACTAGCGGGACAAGAGACCCAGTACTTC	CAISTGLAGQETQYF
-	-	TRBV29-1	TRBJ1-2	TGCAGCGTTGCAGGGGACGGGTCCTATGGCTACACCTTC	CSVAGDGSYGYTF
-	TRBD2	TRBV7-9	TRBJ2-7	TGTGCCAGCAGCTTAAACGTACTAGCGGAGACCCCTCCGGTCGAGCAGTACTTC	CASSLNVLAETPPVEQYF
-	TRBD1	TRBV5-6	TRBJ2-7	TGTGCCAGCAGCTATGGACAGGGGACTACCTACGAGCAGTACTTC	CASSYGQGTTYEQYF
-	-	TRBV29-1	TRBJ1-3	TGCAGCGTTGAGGGGGGGCAGCTAAACACCATATATTTT	CSVEGGQLNTIYF
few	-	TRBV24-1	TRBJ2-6	TGTGCCACCAGTGATTTTCGAACAGATACCAACTCTGGGGCCAACGTCCTGACTTTC	CATSDFRTDTNSGANVLTF
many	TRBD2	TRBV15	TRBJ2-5	TGTGCCACCAGCAGAGTGGGTAGCGGGGGAATGAAGACCCAGTACTTC	CATSRVGSGGMKTQYF
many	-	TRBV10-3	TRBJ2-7	TGTGCCATCAGTGAGTCGATTGGTGCCGCCTACGAGCAGTACTTC	CAISESIGAAYEQYF
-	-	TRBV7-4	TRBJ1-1	TGTGCCAGCAGCTTAGGGGTTCTGGGCGACACTGAAGCTTTCTTT	CASSLGVLGDTEAFF
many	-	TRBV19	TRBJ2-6	TGTGCCAGTAGCCCAGGTCCTTCAAACTCTGGGGCCAACGTCCTGACTTTC	CASSPGPSNSGANVLTF
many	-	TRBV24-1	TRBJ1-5	TGTGCCACCAGTGATTTGCAACAGGACACAAGCAATCAGCCCCAGCATTTT	CATSDLQQDTSNQPQHF
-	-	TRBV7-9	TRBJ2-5	TGCGCCAGCAGCCAAGATCAGCAGCAGACCCAGTACTTC	CASSQDQQQTQYF
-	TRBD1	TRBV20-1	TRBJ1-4	TGCAGTGCTAGTGGGGACAGGTCGAATGAAAAACTGTTTTTT	CSASGDRSNEKLFF
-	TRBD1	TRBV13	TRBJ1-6	TGTGCCAGCAGCTTACGGGGGACAGGGCTTTCACCCCTCCACTTT	CASSLRGTGLSPLHF
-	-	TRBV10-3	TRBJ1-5	TGTGCCAGCAAGGTGGCAGGGACTTATAGCAATCAGCCCCAGCATTTT	CASKVAGTYSNQPQHF
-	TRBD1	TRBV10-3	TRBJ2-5	TGTGCCATCAGGGGGACAGGGGTTCAAGAGACCCAGTACTTC	CAIRGTGVQETQYF
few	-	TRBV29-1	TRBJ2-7	TGCAGCGTTCAACGATGGTCCGGCGACAGCGCCTACGAGCAGTACTTC	CSVQRWSGDSAYEQYF
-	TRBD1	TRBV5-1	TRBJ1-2	TGCGCCAGCAGCACACAGGGACAGGACTATGGCTACACCTTC	CASSTQGQDYGYTF